The 9 T cell receptor beta chains below all came from one sample that was sequenced in a study of T cells expressing NK-cell markers. From the 5' RACE reads, TCRdb lists one entry per CDR3 protein and no DNA. The table gives 200,000 to 300,000 distinct CDR3 sequences; the top ten clones make up more than 3.5% of it. Sequenced material: blood T cells: a sorted CD56 or NKG2C T cell subset, CD4+ or CD8+ T cells, or bulk PBMC T cells (not recorded which). These receptors originate from a woman between 18 and 69 years old in good health.

This clonotype is deemed medium-sized by its frequency. This chain connects TRBV20-1 to TRBJ2-2; TCRdb lists TRBD2, though no DNA is available to test this call. Germline V gene data show CDR1 as DFQATT and CDR2 as SNEGSKA (reference sequence). The CDR3 spans 14 residues. CDR3 amino acids: CSASKAGGTGELFF.

The chain combines TRBV20-1 with TRBJ2-1; TCRdb gives TRBD2 as the D gene, but with no DNA this cannot be confirmed. CDR1 is DFQATT, CDR2 SNEGSKA, per germline (reference sequence). The CDR3 runs 15 residues. The CDR3 spells CSTQTSGLSYNEQFF.

The rearrangement joins TRBV7-8 to TRBJ2-2; the TRBD2 assignment by TCRdb is unverifiable without DNA. The germline CDR1 and CDR2 sequences are SGHVS and FQNEAQ. The CDR3 is 15 residues long. The CDR3 reads CASSPGTSGSGELFF.

This chain joins TRBV5-6 and TRBJ2-3. The CDR3 has 12 amino acids. Per germline, CDR1 SGHDT and CDR2 YYEEEE. Here the CDR3 reads CASSLIKNSQYF.

The rearrangement joins TRBV28 to TRBJ2-3. CDR3 size: 12 residues. Germline values: CDR1 MDHEN, CDR2 SYDVKM. CDR3 in amino acids: CASRTGLDTQYF.

J is TRBJ2-6 and V is TRBV7-2. This CDR3 region has 13 residues. Looked up from germline, CDR1 is SGHTA and CDR2 is FQGNSA. CDR3 loop: CASSLAGANVLTF.

This chain joins TRBV7-9 and TRBJ2-1. The germline V gene has CDR1 SEHNR and CDR2 FQNEAQ (reference sequence). This CDR3 comprises 12 residues. The CDR3 spells CASSSSRYEQFF.

V and J are TRBV6-5 and TRBJ2-2; lacking DNA, the TRBD2 call made by TCRdb goes unchecked. The CDR3 covers 15 residues. Germline assignment: CDR1 MNHEY and CDR2 SVGAGI. This CDR3 reads CASSYQRGDTGELFF.

This CDR3 is CASSRKDPAENIQYF. The V and J genes are TRBV5-4 and TRBJ2-4; as DNA is missing, the TRBD2 call by TCRdb cannot be tested. CDR1 and CDR2 (germline): SGHNT, YYREEE (reference sequence). This CDR3 has 15 amino acids.